Here is one TCR beta chain with its context. One end of the junction fails to match germline, which may point to a read error. The data stem from a study of tumor-infiltrating lymphocytes in primary liver carcinoma. The CDR3 runs to 13 residues. Germline CDR1 SGHNT, CDR2 YYREEE (reference sequence). The template, 500 ng total RNA, yielded TCR beta cDNA made with a constant-region primer. Slightly modified ARM-PCR served as the procedure for the TCR beta libraries. These libraries came from three rounds of nested multiplex PCR. Forward primers for TRBV1-TRBV30 and a C-beta reverse primer served the first two PCR rounds, at about 11 cycles each. Each CDR3 protein gets one entry after TCRdb re-called the multiplex PCR reads with MiXCR. The sample includes 300,000 to 350,000 distinct CDR3 sequences, nearly 60% seen only once; the top ten take approximately 15%. RNA isolated from unsorted whole blood supplied the blood RNA, with germline DNA also extracted.

The sequence derives from a woman aged 30 to 39 with primary liver carcinoma and hepatitis B virus infection. The sequenced material came from peripheral blood. The chain carries TRBV5-4 and TRBJ2-3; D call uncertain. The CDR3 nucleotides read TGTGCCAGCAGCCCCCAAGGAGCAGATGCGCAGTATTTT. Amino acid sequence: CASSPQGADAQYF.